The subject of this entry is one TCR beta chain. The sample comes from a study of blood T cell repertoires in COVID-19. In the original analysis: Estimates of nucleated cell counts were drawn from the amplification of reference gene primers. Only in-frame clones appear in the TCRdb table, and some are missing; sequencing was by immunoSEQ multiplex PCR. V and J calls and clone size are those listed in that table; D and trimming were worked out from the DNA. The data show fewer than 500,000 clones, 70% to 90% seen once. The V and J ends lost 3 bases and 2 bases respectively, with 7 bases between them. The CDR3 loop spans 13 amino acids. Germline V gene data show CDR1 as SGHTA and CDR2 as FQGTGA.

The V and J genes are TRBV7-3 and TRBJ1-1; no clear D. This receptor was identified in a woman between 18 and 30 years old with acute COVID-19. Sequencing input: PBMCs or T cells enriched from blood (not recorded which). The CDR3 coding sequence is TGTGCCAGCAGCTTCGGGGAAAACACTGAAGCTTTCTTT. Translated: CASSFGENTEAFF.